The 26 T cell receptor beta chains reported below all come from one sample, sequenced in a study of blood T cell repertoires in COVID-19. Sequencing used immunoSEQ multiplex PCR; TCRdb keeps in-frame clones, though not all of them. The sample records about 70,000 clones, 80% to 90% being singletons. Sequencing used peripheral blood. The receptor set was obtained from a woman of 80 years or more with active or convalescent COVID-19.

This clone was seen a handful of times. The DNA for the CDR3 is TGTGCCAGCAGCTTGACAGGGTTGGAGGAGCAGTTCTTC. Translated, it gives CASSLTGLEEQFF. The chain is built from TRBV7-3 and TRBJ2-1; TRBD1 matches 7 bases. The CDR3 is 13 residues long. The V segment lost 3 bases and the J segment 10 bases; nucleotides outside the gene matches: 6. The V gene's germline CDR1 is SGHTA and CDR2 FQGTGA. Using reference TRBV7-3 and TRBJ2-1 for the parts outside the CDR3, the full variable domain is GAGVSQTPSNKVTEKGKYVELRCDPISGHTALYWYRQSLGQGPEFLIYFQGTGAADDSGLPNDRFFAVRPEGSVSTLKIQRTERGDSAVYLCASSLTGLEEQFFGPGTRLTVL.

CDR3 region: CASGMDREEGYTF. The CDR3 nucleotides are TGTGCCAGCGGGATGGACAGGGAAGAAGGCTACACCTTC. V and J are TRBV9 and TRBJ1-2, with TRBD1 matching over 8 bases. Unmatched junction bases numbered 10, after V lost 7 bases and J lost 8 bases. In germline, CDR1 is SGDLS, CDR2 YYNGEE. The CDR3 has 13 residues. Based on the CDR3 plus reference TRBV9 and TRBJ1-2, the full variable domain is DSGVTQTPKHLITATGQRVTLRCSPRSGDLSVYWYQQSLDQGLQFLIQYYNGEERAKGNILERFSAQQFPDLHSELNLSSLELGDSALYFCASGMDREEGYTFGSGTRLTVV.

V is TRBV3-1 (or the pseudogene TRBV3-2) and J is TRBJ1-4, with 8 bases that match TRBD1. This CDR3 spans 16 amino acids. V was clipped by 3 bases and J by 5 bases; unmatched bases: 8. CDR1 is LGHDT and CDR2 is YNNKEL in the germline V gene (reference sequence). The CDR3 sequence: CASSQSPGQANEKLFF. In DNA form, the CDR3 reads TGTGCCAGCAGCCAGTCCCCGGGACAGGCAAATGAAAAACTGTTTTTT.

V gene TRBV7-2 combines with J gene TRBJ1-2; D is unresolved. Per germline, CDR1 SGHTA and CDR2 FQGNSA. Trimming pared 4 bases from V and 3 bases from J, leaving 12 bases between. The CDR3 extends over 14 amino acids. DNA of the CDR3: TGTGCCAGCAGCTCGGGTCTGTCGGACTATGGCTACACCTTC. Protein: CASSSGLSDYGYTF.

CDR3 sequence: CASSSSGVVGSPLHF. The CDR3 DNA follows: TGTGCCAGCAGCTCCTCAGGGGTGGTAGGTTCACCCCTCCACTTT. The chain combines TRBV7-9 with TRBJ1-6, with D perhaps TRBD1 (6 bases). Trimming took off 4 bases at V and 9 bases at J, with 16 bases between the two ends. Germline CDR1 SEHNR, CDR2 FQNEAQ (reference sequence). This CDR3 is 15 amino acids long.

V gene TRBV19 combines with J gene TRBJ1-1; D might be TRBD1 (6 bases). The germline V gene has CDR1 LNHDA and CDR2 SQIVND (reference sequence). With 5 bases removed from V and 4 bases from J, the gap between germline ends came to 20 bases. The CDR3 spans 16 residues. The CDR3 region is CASSLAPAQGITEAFF. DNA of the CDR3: TGTGCCAGTAGTCTCGCCCCGGCACAGGGAATCACTGAAGCTTTCTTT.

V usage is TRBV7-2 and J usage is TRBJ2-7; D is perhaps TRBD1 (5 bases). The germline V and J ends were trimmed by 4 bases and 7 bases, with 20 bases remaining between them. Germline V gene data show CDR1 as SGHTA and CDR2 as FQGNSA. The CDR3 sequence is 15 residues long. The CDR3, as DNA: TGTGCCAGCAGCTCCCCGATAACGTGGGGCGAGGAGCAGTACTTC. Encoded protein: CASSSPITWGEEQYF. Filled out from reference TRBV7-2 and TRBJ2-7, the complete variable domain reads GAGVSQSPSNKVTEKGKDVELRCDPISGHTALYWYRQSLGQGLEFLIYFQGNSAPDKSGLPSDRFSAERTGGSVSTLTIQRTQQEDSAVYLCASSSPITWGEEQYFGPGTRLTVT.

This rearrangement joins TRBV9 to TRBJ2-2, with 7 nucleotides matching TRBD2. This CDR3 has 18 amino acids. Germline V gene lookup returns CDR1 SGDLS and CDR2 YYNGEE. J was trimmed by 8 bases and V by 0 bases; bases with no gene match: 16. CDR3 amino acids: CASSVDPWGGGLTGELFF. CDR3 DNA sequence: TGTGCCAGCAGCGTAGACCCCTGGGGGGGTGGGCTAACAGGGGAGCTGTTTTTT. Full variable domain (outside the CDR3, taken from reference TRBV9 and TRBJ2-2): DSGVTQTPKHLITATGQRVTLRCSPRSGDLSVYWYQQSLDQGLQFLIQYYNGEERAKGNILERFSAQQFPDLHSELNLSSLELGDSALYFCASSVDPWGGGLTGELFFGEGSRLTVL.

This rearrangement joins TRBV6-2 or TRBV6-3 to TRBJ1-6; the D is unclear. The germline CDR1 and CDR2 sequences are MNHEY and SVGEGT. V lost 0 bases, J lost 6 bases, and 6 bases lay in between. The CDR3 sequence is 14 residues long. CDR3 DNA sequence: TGTGCCAGCAGTTACTCGGAGGGTAATTCACCCCTCCACTTT. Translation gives CASSYSEGNSPLHF.

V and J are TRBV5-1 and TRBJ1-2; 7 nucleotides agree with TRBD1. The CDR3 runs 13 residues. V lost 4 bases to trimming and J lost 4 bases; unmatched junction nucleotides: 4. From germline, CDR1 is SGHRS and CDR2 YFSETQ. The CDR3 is CASSPGQTYGYTF. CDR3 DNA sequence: TGCGCCAGCAGCCCGGGACAGACCTATGGCTACACCTTC.

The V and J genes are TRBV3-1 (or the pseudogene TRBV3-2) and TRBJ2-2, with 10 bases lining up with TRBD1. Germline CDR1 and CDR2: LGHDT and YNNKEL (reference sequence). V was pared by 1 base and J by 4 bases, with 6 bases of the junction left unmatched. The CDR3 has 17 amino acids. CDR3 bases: TGTGCCAGCAGCCAAGGAGGACAGGGGGAATCCACCGGGGAGCTGTTTTTT. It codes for CASSQGGQGESTGELFF.

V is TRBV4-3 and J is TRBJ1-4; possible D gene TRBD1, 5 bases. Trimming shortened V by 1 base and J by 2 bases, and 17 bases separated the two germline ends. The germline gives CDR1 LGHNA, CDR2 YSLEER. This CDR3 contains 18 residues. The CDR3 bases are TGCGCCAGCAGCCAAGGTATAAGCCTTCGACAGACTAATGAAAAACTGTTTTTT. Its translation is CASSQGISLRQTNEKLFF.

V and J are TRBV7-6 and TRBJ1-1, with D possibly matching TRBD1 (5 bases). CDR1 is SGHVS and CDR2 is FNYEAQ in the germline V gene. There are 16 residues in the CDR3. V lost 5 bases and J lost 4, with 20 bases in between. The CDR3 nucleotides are TGTGCCAGCAGCCCAAACCAGGGTTCGGTTGGCACTGAAGCTTTCTTT. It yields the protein CASSPNQGSVGTEAFF.

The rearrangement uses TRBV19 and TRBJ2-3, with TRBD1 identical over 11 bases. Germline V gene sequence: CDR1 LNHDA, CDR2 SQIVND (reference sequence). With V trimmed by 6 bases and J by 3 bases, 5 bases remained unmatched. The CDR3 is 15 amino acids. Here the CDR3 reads CASRGQGAGTDTQYF. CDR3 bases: TGTGCCAGTAGAGGACAGGGGGCTGGAACAGATACGCAGTATTTT.

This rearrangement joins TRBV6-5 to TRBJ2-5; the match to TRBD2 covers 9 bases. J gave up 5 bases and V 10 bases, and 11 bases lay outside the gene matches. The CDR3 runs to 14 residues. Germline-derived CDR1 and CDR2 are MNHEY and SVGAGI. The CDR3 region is CATTLAGGRETQYF. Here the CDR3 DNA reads TGTGCCACAACTCTGGCGGGGGGGCGGGAGACCCAGTACTTC.

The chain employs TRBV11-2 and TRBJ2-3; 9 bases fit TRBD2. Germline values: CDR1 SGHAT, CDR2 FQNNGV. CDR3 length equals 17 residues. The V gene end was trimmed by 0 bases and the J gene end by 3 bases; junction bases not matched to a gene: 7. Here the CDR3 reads CASSLDRSSGKTDTQYF. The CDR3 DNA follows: TGTGCCAGCAGCTTAGATCGGTCTAGCGGGAAAACAGATACGCAGTATTTT.

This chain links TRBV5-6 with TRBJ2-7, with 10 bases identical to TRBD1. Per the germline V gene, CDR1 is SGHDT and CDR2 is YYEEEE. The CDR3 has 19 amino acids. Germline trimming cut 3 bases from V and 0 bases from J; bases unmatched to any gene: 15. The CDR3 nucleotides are TGTGCCAGCAGCTCAGCCGGGACAGGGGCCACTCCTTACTCCTACGAGCAGTACTTC. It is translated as CASSSAGTGATPYSYEQYF.

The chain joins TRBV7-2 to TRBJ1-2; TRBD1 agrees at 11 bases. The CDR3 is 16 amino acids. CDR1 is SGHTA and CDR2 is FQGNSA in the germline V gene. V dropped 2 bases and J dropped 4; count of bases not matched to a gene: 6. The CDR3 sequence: CASSLTGTGGSYGYTF. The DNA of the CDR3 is TGTGCCAGCAGCTTAACTGGGACAGGGGGGAGCTATGGCTACACCTTC.

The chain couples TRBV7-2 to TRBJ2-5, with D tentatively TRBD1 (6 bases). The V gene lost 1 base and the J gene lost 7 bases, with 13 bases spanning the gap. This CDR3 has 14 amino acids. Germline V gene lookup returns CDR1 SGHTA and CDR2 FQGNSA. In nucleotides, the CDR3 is TGTGCCAGCAGCTTAGGCCAGGGGAGAGGGACCCAGTACTTC. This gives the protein CASSLGQGRGTQYF.

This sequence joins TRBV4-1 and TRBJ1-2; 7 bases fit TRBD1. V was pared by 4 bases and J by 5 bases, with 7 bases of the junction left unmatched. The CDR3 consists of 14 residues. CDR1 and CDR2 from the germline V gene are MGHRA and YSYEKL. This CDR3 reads CASSPGTDDYGYTF. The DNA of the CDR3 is TGCGCCAGCAGCCCAGGGACAGATGATTATGGCTACACCTTC.

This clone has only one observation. The CDR3 spells CAISESDAGARPYEQYF. In DNA form, the CDR3 reads TGTGCCATCAGTGAGTCGGACGCGGGGGCCCGACCCTACGAGCAGTACTTC. The rearrangement uses TRBV10-3 and TRBJ2-7; maybe TRBD2 (7 bases). Germline V gene data show CDR1 as ENHRY and CDR2 as SYGVKD. This CDR3 region has 17 residues. Trimming cost V 0 bases and J 2 bases, with 17 bases left between them.

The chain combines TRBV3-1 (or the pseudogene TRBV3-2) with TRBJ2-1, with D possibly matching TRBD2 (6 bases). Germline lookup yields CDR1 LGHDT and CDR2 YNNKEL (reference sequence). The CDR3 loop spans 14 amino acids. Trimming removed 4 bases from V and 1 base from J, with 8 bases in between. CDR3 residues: CASSPGTSYNEQFF. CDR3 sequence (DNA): TGTGCCAGCAGCCCGGGGACTTCCTACAATGAGCAGTTCTTC.

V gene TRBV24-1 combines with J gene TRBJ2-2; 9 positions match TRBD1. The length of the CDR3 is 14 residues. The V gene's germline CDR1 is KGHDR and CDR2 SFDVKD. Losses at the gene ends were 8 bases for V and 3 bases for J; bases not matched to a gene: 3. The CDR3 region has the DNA TGTGCCACCAAGGGACAGGGCGACACCGGGGAGCTGTTTTTT. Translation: CATKGQGDTGELFF.

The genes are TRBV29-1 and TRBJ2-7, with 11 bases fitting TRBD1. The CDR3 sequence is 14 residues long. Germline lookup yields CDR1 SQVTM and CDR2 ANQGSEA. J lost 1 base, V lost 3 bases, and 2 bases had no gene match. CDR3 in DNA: TGCAGCGTTGAGGGGGACAGGGGGTCCTACGAGCAGTACTTC. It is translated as CSVEGDRGSYEQYF.

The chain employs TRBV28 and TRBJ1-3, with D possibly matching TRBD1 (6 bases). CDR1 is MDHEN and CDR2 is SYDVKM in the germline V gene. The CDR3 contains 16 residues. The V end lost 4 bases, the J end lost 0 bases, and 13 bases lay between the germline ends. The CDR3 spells CASSSPPTGSGNTIYF. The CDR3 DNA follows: TGTGCCAGCAGTTCACCTCCGACAGGCTCTGGAAACACCATATATTTT.

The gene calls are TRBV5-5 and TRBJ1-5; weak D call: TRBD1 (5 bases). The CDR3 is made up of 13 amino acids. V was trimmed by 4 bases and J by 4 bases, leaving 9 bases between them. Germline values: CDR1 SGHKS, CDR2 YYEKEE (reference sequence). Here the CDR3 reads CASSTDRNQPQHF. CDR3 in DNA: TGTGCCAGCAGCACAGACAGAAATCAGCCCCAGCATTTT.